Below, 8 T cell receptor beta chains from the same sample are listed, as sequenced in a study of T cell changes during pregnancy in multiple sclerosis. Sequencing was performed with immunoSEQ multiplex PCR; in TCRdb, only in-frame clones are kept and a portion is missing. The data hold under 55,000 clones, with 91% observed a single time. The material sequenced was CD8+ T cells from peripheral blood mononuclear cells, taken after pregnancy. The receptors derive from a female donor with multiple sclerosis, enrolled in a pregnancy study.

The chain joins TRBV5-6 to TRBJ1-1; maybe TRBD1 (5 bases). With 2 bases removed from V and 1 base from J, the gap between germline ends came to 9 bases. Per germline, CDR1 SGHDT and CDR2 YYEEEE. There are 14 residues in the CDR3. CDR3 amino acids: CASSFLTGNTEAFF. Here the CDR3 DNA reads TGTGCCAGCAGCTTCCTTACAGGGAACACTGAAGCTTTCTTT.

The J gene is TRBJ2-7, the V gene TRBV18; 7 bases agree with TRBD1. This CDR3 spans 13 amino acids. Germline CDR1 reads KGHSH; CDR2 reads LQKENI. J lost 3 bases, V lost 6 bases, and 5 bases had no gene match. This CDR3 reads CASSPRDSYEQYF. Here the CDR3 DNA reads TGTGCCAGCTCTCCCCGGGACAGCTACGAGCAGTACTTC.

V gene TRBV28 combines with J gene TRBJ2-3, with D perhaps TRBD1 (6 bases). The V and J ends lost 4 bases and 0 bases respectively, with 11 bases between them. Germline V lookup: CDR1 MDHEN, CDR2 SYDVKM. The CDR3 runs to 15 residues. The CDR3 sequence: CASSSAGVSTDTQYF. CDR3 nucleotide sequence: TGTGCCAGCAGTTCTGCAGGGGTTAGCACAGATACGCAGTATTTT.

In DNA, the CDR3 is TGCGCCAGCAGCGCGGACACCGTTGAAGCTTTCTTT. Its protein is CASSADTVEAFF. The chain recombines TRBV5-1 with TRBJ1-1, with D perhaps TRBD1 (5 bases). Per germline, CDR1 SGHRS and CDR2 YFSETQ. Trimming pared 4 bases from V and 7 bases from J, leaving 11 bases between. CDR3 length equals 12 residues.

V and J are TRBV9 and TRBJ1-1; D gene unclear. Trimming shortened V by 4 bases and J by 4 bases, and 11 bases separated the two germline ends. Germline V gene lookup returns CDR1 SGDLS and CDR2 YYNGEE. The CDR3 extends over 13 amino acids. CDR3 nucleotides: TGTGCCAGCAGCAAATGGGAGGGCACTGAAGCTTTCTTT. Its translation: CASSKWEGTEAFF.

This rearrangement joins TRBV7-2 to TRBJ1-3; 7 bases map to TRBD1. V lost 7 bases and J lost 2; bases outside the gene matches: 8. There are 15 residues in the CDR3. CDR1 SGHTA and CDR2 FQGNSA come from the germline V gene. This CDR3 is CASTRTDRAGNTIYF. CDR3 nucleotide sequence: TGTGCCAGCACCCGAACCGACAGGGCTGGAAACACCATATATTTT.

The gene calls are TRBV5-6 and TRBJ2-1; TRBD1 matches 8 bases. CDR3 length: 15 amino acids. V was pared by 3 bases and J by 2 bases, with 4 bases of the junction left unmatched. The germline V gene has CDR1 SGHDT and CDR2 YYEEEE. For the CDR3, the DNA is TGTGCCAGCAGCTACGGACAGGGTCCCTACAATGAGCAGTTCTTC. Its protein is CASSYGQGPYNEQFF.

The rearrangement uses TRBV6-5 and TRBJ1-1, with D maybe TRBD1 (5 bases). This CDR3 comprises 15 residues. Per the germline V gene, CDR1 is MNHEY and CDR2 is SVGAGI. V was clipped by 0 bases and J by 4 bases, with 12 bases between them. The CDR3 loop is CASSYSSGVSTEAFF. CDR3 bases: TGTGCCAGCAGTTACTCGTCGGGGGTGAGCACTGAAGCTTTCTTT.